The T cell receptor beta chain under discussion was sequenced for a study of blood T cell repertoires in COVID-19. Study-level background: Sites in the United States, Italy and Spain provided acute and convalescent COVID-19 samples.

As originally analysed: Amplification of reference gene primers was used by the study to estimate nucleated cell counts. Generated by immunoSEQ multiplex PCR, the TCRdb table keeps only in-frame clones and is missing some. The V and J calls and clone size are taken from that table; D and trimming were inferred from the DNA. This sample has roughly 250,000 clones; approximately 91% occur once, and the top ten carry about 2.3%. This CDR3 is 16 amino acids long. Per germline, CDR1 SGHDN and CDR2 FVKESK. The junction had 8 bases not matched to a gene; V was cut back by 0 bases and J by 9 bases. This chain connects TRBV14 to TRBJ1-6; the match to TRBD1 covers 7 bases. Sequenced: PBMCs or T cells enriched from blood (not recorded which). The clonotype was recovered from a woman aged 40 to 55 with acute COVID-19. In DNA form, the CDR3 reads TGTGCCAGCAGCCAAGAGACAGGGTTCCTTAGTTCACCCCTCCACTTT. Its protein product is CASSQETGFLSSPLHF.